This T cell receptor beta chain was observed in a study of T-cell memory formation after mild COVID-19. This clonotype was seen many times. Its antigen is as yet unknown. General study points: Clones that contracted from day 15 to 85 were balanced CD4/CD8, while later expanders leaned CD4+. Most CD4+ clones that shrank were in CM and EM, while CD8+ ones turned up in EMRA. Certain responding clones were present in pre-infection memory, suggesting participation of cross-reactive memory.

The J segment lost 8 bases and the V segment lost 4 bases, leaving 7 bases of the junction unmatched. CDR1 is SGHTA, CDR2 FQGNSA, per germline. CDR3 length: 13 residues. TCR alpha and TCR beta cDNA libraries carrying sample barcodes and UMIs came from 5'RACE with constant-segment primers. TCRdb independently ran MiXCR on the 5' RACE reads; one entry per CDR3 protein. The repertoire consists of about 250,000 distinct CDR3 sequences, with around 17% occurring once and the leading ten covering more than 20%. This receptor was obtained from a young man who had mild COVID-19 (a few samples of this study predate the infection). Cell type and time point are not known. V gene TRBV7-2 combines with J gene TRBJ1-2; 7 bases line up with TRBD1. The sample taken for sequencing was PBMCs or a T cell subset sorted from them (not recorded which). CDR3 nucleotides: TGTGCCAGCAGCTCCGCAAACAGGGGCGGCTACACCTTC. It yields the protein CASSSANRGGYTF.